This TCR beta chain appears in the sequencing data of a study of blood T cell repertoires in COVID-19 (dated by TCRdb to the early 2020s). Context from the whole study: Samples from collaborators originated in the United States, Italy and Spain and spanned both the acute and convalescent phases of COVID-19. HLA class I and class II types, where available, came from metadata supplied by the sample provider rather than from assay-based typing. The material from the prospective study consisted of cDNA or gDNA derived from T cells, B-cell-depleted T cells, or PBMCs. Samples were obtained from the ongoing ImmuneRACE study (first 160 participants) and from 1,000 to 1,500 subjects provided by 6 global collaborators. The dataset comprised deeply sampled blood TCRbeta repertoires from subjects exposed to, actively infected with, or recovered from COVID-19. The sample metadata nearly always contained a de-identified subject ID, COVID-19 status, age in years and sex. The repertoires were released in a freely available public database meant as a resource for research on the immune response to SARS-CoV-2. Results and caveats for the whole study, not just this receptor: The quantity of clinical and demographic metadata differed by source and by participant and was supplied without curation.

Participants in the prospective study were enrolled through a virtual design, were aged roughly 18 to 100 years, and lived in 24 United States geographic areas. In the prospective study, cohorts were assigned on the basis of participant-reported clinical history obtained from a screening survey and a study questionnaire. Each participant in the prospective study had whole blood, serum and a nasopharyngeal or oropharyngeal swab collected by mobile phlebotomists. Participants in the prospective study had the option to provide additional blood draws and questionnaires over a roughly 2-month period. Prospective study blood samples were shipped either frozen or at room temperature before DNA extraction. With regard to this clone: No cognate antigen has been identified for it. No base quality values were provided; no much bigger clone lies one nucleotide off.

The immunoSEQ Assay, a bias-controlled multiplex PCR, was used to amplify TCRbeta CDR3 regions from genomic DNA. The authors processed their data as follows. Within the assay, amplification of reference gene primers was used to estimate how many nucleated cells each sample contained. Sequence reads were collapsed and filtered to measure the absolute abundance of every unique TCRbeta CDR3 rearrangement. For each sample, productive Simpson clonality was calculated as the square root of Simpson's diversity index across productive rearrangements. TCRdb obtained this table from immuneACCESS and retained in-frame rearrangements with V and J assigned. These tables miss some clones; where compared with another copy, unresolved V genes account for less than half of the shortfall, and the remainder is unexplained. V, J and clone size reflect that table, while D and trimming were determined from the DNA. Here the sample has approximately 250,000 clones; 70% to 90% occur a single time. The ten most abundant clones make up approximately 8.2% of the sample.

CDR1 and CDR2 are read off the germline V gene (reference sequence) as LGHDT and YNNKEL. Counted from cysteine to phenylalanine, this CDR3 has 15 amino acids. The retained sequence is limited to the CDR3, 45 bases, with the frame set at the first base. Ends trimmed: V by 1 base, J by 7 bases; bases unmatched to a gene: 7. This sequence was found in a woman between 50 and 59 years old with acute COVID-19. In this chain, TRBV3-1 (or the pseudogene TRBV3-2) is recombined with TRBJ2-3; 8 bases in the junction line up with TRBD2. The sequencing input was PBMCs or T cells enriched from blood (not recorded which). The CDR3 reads CASSQGTGGPHTQYF. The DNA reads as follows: TGTGCCAGCAGCCAAGGGACGGGGGGGCCACATACGCAGTATTTT.